The clone carrying this TCR beta chain was seen ten or more times. Its specificity is unknown. The entry originates in a study of prognosis after radiotherapy for stage I lung cancer. At the level of the study: Development of distant metastases after radiotherapy was seen in several patients at a median of around seven months, with no significant progression in some 15. The study, taken as a whole, reports: When patients developed distant metastases, their Shannon entropy after stereotactic body radiation therapy was lower.

The authors amplified TCR beta CDR3 from genomic DNA using two-round multiplex PCR. First-round PCR used primers specific to each TRBV and TRBJ gene. Each CDR3 protein gets one entry after TCRdb re-called the multiplex PCR reads with MiXCR. The sample contains about 30,000 distinct CDR3 sequences, around a third of which appear only once. Trimming stripped 1 base from V and 1 base from J, with 1 base between. Germline V lookup: CDR1 MGHRA, CDR2 YSYEKL. The CDR3 has 12 residues. The sequence derives from a donor aged 50 or older with non-small cell lung cancer. The starting material was PBMCs, obtained before or after stereotactic body radiation therapy (not recorded which). The chain couples TRBV4-1 to TRBJ1-1; unclear D gene. CDR3 in DNA: TGCGCCAGCAGCCAAGGGAACACTGAAGCTTTCTTT. Its protein is CASSQGNTEAFF.